The 26 T cell receptor beta chains listed next were all sequenced from one sample in a study of T cells in Graves' hyperthyroidism and ophthalmopathy. Regions amplified from RNA transcripts were the TCR beta CDR3 regions. With the HTBI primer set, the TCR CDR3 went through a first round of RT-PCR. TCRdb re-derived calls from the multiplex PCR reads in MiXCR, one entry per CDR3 protein. The sample consists of over 250,000 distinct CDR3 sequences, approximately 26% of them appearing once. The sample taken for sequencing was blood. These receptors were taken from a man aged 35 to 55 with Graves' hyperthyroidism that later progressed to Graves' ophthalmopathy.

This chain links TRBV28 with TRBJ2-7; 7 nucleotides align to TRBD1. V was pared by 4 bases and J by 3 bases, with 9 bases of the junction left unmatched. Germline-derived CDR1 and CDR2 are MDHEN and SYDVKM. CDR3 size: 15 residues. Here the CDR3 reads CASSYPGTALYEQYF. CDR3 bases: TGTGCCAGCAGTTACCCCGGGACAGCCCTCTACGAGCAGTACTTC. Looking up the rest from reference TRBV28 and TRBJ2-7 gives the full variable domain: DVKVTQSSRYLVKRTGEKVFLECVQDMDHENMFWYRQDPGLGLRLIYFSYDVKMKEKGDIPEGYSVSREKKERFSLILESASTNQTSMYLCASSYPGTALYEQYFGPGTRLTVT.

This clonotype appeared once. J is TRBJ1-5 and V is TRBV5-1, with 7 nucleotides matching TRBD1. The CDR3 totals 15 residues. Trimming removed 1 base from V and 3 bases from J; junction bases left unmatched: 4. The germline gives CDR1 SGHRS, CDR2 YFSETQ. The CDR3 nucleotides read TGCGCCAGCAGCTTGTCGGACAGGAACAATCAGCCCCAGCATTTT. This sequence encodes CASSLSDRNNQPQHF.

This clonotype was seen repeatedly, ten times or more. This chain links TRBV6-1 with TRBJ2-7; D call uncertain. The germline V gene has CDR1 MNHNS and CDR2 SASEGT. This CDR3 contains 13 residues. V lost 2 bases and J lost 0, with 5 bases in between. The CDR3 here is CASSENPSYEQYF. In DNA, the CDR3 is TGTGCCAGCAGTGAAAACCCCTCCTACGAGCAGTACTTC.

This clonotype has more than one count but fewer than ten. The genes are TRBV6-1 and TRBJ2-7; the match to TRBD2 covers 8 bases. Trimming removed 6 bases from V and 2 bases from J; junction bases left unmatched: 9. This CDR3 has 15 amino acids. Germline V gene data show CDR1 as MNHNS and CDR2 as SASEGT. CDR3 DNA sequence: TGTGCCAGCAGAATGGGCAGCGGGAGCGCCTACGAGCAGTACTTC. Residues: CASRMGSGSAYEQYF.

This clonotype was found many times. J is TRBJ2-5 and V is TRBV24-1; perhaps TRBD2 as D (6 bases). V was pared by 4 bases and J by 4 bases, with 18 bases between. Germline CDR1 is KGHDR and CDR2 is SFDVKD. The CDR3 totals 16 residues. The CDR3 coding sequence is TGTGCCACCAGTGAACCCGGGAGCCAGGCGGCAGAGACCCAGTACTTC. Encoded protein: CATSEPGSQAAETQYF.

This clonotype was counted ten times or more. In DNA, the CDR3 is TGCGCCAGCAGCTTGGATGGACAGGGGTCTAATTCACCCCTCCACTTT. This codes for CASSLDGQGSNSPLHF. V is TRBV5-1 and J is TRBJ1-6, with TRBD1 matching over 9 bases. From germline, CDR1 is SGHRS and CDR2 YFSETQ. With V trimmed by 0 bases and J by 6 bases, 4 bases remained unmatched. The CDR3 runs to 16 residues.

At least ten counts were recorded for this clonotype. Its ends do not fully match the called genes, so a read error is possible. CDR3 nucleotides: TGTGCCAGCAGTTCCCGGGACACCTTTTATTACGAGCAGTGCTTC. Protein: CASSSRDTFYYEQCF. The chain carries TRBV27 and TRBJ2-7; possibly TRBD1 for D (6 bases). In germline, CDR1 is MNHEY, CDR2 SMNVEV (reference sequence). The CDR3 loop spans 15 amino acids.

There are many counts of this clonotype. The chain links TRBV10-3 to TRBJ1-6; D is perhaps TRBD1 (6 bases). The length of the CDR3 is 13 residues. The ends were cut back, 4 bases at V and 8 bases at J, with 9 bases in the middle. CDR1 is ENHRY and CDR2 is SYGVKD in the germline V gene. The CDR3 here is CAISGRTDSPLHF. The CDR3 bases are TGTGCCATCAGTGGCCGGACAGATTCACCCCTCCACTTT.

At least ten counts were recorded for this clonotype. V and J are TRBV11-1 and TRBJ2-2; no reliable D call. CDR3 length equals 16 residues. Germline-derived CDR1 and CDR2 are SGHAT and FQDESV (reference sequence). V was pared by 5 bases and J by 0 bases, with 13 bases between. The chain's CDR3 is CASSPLLWANTGELFF. The CDR3 region has the DNA TGTGCCAGCAGCCCTCTGTTGTGGGCGAACACCGGGGAGCTGTTTTTT.

This clonotype was recorded at least ten times. The gene calls are TRBV7-9 and TRBJ2-5; 12 bases align to TRBD2. V shed 0 bases and J 7 bases; nucleotides not matched to a gene: 6. In germline, CDR1 is SEHNR, CDR2 FQNEAQ (reference sequence). This CDR3 has 16 amino acids. CDR3 region: CASSLAGVTSGRTQYF. The CDR3 DNA reads as TGTGCCAGCAGCTTAGCCGGGGTGACTAGCGGGAGGACCCAGTACTTC. Drawing the rest from reference TRBV7-9 and TRBJ2-5, the complete variable domain is DTGVSQNPRHKITKRGQNVTFRCDPISEHNRLYWYRQTLGQGPEFLTYFQNEAQLEKSRLLSDRFSAERPKGSFSTLEIQRTEQGDSAMYLCASSLAGVTSGRTQYFGPGTRLLVL.

This clonotype was counted ten times or more. The chain links TRBV28 to TRBJ2-7, with unresolved D. Germline values: CDR1 MDHEN, CDR2 SYDVKM. CDR3 length: 12 amino acids. Trimming shortened V by 5 bases and J by 4 bases, and 9 bases separated the two germline ends. Here the CDR3 DNA reads TGTGCCAGCAGTGCCCGGATGTACGAGCAGTACTTC. Its translation is CASSARMYEQYF.

The J gene is TRBJ2-5, the V gene TRBV29-1, with D unresolved. The germline V gene encodes CDR1 SQVTM and CDR2 ANQGSEA. This CDR3 is built from 13 residues. V gave up 0 bases and J gave up 2 bases, with 7 bases separating them. CDR3 coding DNA: TGCAGCGTTGAAGAACTGGAACAAGAGACCCAGTACTTC. This translates into CSVEELEQETQYF.

This clonotype has a count of ten or more. The chain joins TRBV12-3 or TRBV12-4 to TRBJ1-1, with D hard to call. The CDR3 spans 13 residues. Between the trimmed V and J ends, which lost 3 bases and 2 bases, there was a span of 7 bases. CDR3 bases: TGTGCCAGCAGTTTCGGGTTCAACACTGAAGCTTTCTTT. As protein: CASSFGFNTEAFF.

At least ten counts were recorded for this clonotype. The rearrangement joins TRBV27 to TRBJ2-1; the match to TRBD2 covers 10 bases. V lost 5 bases to trimming and J lost 5 bases; unmatched junction nucleotides: 9. CDR3 size: 16 residues. Per germline, CDR1 MNHEY and CDR2 SMNVEV (reference sequence). The CDR3 nucleotides are TGTGCCAGCAGTCAAAGAGGACTAGCGGATCACAATGAGCAGTTCTTC. Residues: CASSQRGLADHNEQFF.

Ten or more counts support this clonotype. V usage is TRBV14 and J usage is TRBJ1-2, with no clear D. This CDR3 comprises 15 residues. Germline values: CDR1 SGHDN, CDR2 FVKESK. V was cut by 1 base and J by 5 bases, with 14 bases left in between. The CDR3 DNA reads TGTGCCAGCAGCCAAGTTGTAGGCCGGGAGTATGGCTACACCTTC. Translating it yields CASSQVVGREYGYTF.

This chain connects TRBV10-1 to TRBJ2-2; 8 bases agree with TRBD1. Germline assignment: CDR1 WNHNN and CDR2 SYGVQD (reference sequence). The CDR3 is 14 residues long. J gave up 4 bases and V 5 bases, and 3 bases lay outside the gene matches. Written as DNA, the CDR3 is TGCGCCAGCAGTATGGACAGGGTCACCGGGGAGCTGTTTTTT. Protein: CASSMDRVTGELFF.

This clonotype has a handful of counts. The chain joins TRBV6-1 to TRBJ1-1; 7 nucleotides line up with TRBD1. The CDR3 totals 15 residues. Germline V gene sequence: CDR1 MNHNS, CDR2 SASEGT. The J segment lost 4 bases and the V segment lost 3 bases, leaving 8 bases of the junction unmatched. CDR3 nucleotide sequence: TGTGCCAGCAGTGAGCCCCCCGACAGGGCCACTGAAGCTTTCTTT. Protein product: CASSEPPDRATEAFF.

At least ten counts were recorded for this clonotype. This sequence joins TRBV20-1 and TRBJ1-1; D may be TRBD1 (6 bases). The V end lost 2 bases, the J end lost 1 base, and 11 bases lay between the germline ends. From germline, CDR1 is DFQATT and CDR2 SNEGSKA (reference sequence). The CDR3 contains 14 residues. CDR3 bases: TGCAGTGCTAGATTTTGGGGGCCGAACACTGAAGCTTTCTTT. This encodes CSARFWGPNTEAFF.

The DNA for the CDR3 is TGTGCCAGCAGCCCTATTTTGACAATACCACAAGAGACCCAGTACTTC. This codes for CASSPILTIPQETQYF. V usage is TRBV7-2 and J usage is TRBJ2-5; D is ambiguous. This CDR3 spans 16 amino acids. Trimming took off 5 bases at V and 2 bases at J, with 18 bases between the two ends. CDR1 SGHTA and CDR2 FQGNSA come from the germline V gene.

This clonotype was seen repeatedly, ten times or more. This rearrangement joins TRBV29-1 to TRBJ1-5; 7 bases agree with TRBD1. CDR3 length equals 13 residues. V dropped 5 bases and J dropped 6; count of bases not matched to a gene: 7. Germline CDR1 and CDR2: SQVTM and ANQGSEA. CDR3 sequence (DNA): TGCAGCGTTCTTGGGACAGCGGGTCAGCCCCAGCATTTT. Translation gives CSVLGTAGQPQHF.

This clonotype was seen ten or more times. The V gene is TRBV3-1, the J gene TRBJ1-1; tentative D call: TRBD1 (5 bases). V dropped 2 bases and J dropped 3 bases, with 13 bases sitting between them. The V gene's germline CDR1 is LGHDT and CDR2 YNNKEL (reference sequence). This CDR3 comprises 15 residues. CDR3 bases: TGTGCCAGCAGCCAATTCGCCAGGGAGTACACTGAAGCTTTCTTT. Translation gives CASSQFAREYTEAFF. Full variable domain (missing parts from reference TRBV3-1 and TRBJ1-1): DTAVSQTPKYLVTQMGNDKSIKCEQNLGHDTMYWYKQDSKKFLKIMFSYNNKELIINETVPNRFSPKSPDKAHLNLHINSLELGDSAVYFCASSQFAREYTEAFFGQGTRLTVV.

This clonotype was seen many times. The chain employs TRBV7-6 and TRBJ2-5; 9 bases agree with TRBD2. In germline, CDR1 is SGHVS, CDR2 FNYEAQ. With V trimmed by 4 bases and J by 5 bases, 8 bases remained unmatched. The CDR3 consists of 15 residues. CDR3 bases: TGTGCCAGCAGCTCTGGACTAGCGTCACGGGAGACCCAGTACTTC. As protein: CASSSGLASRETQYF.

This clonotype was counted many times. The V gene is TRBV20-1, the J gene TRBJ2-7, with 7 positions matching TRBD2. Germline V lookup: CDR1 DFQATT, CDR2 SNEGSKA (reference sequence). The CDR3 sequence is 15 residues long. V gave up 0 bases and J gave up 3 bases; unmatched junction bases: 8. CDR3 in DNA: TGCAGTGCTAGAGATTTTAGTAGCGGGTTCTACGAGCAGTACTTC. Translating gives CSARDFSSGFYEQYF.

This clonotype was observed many times. This rearrangement joins TRBV27 to TRBJ1-1; tentative D call: TRBD1 (6 bases). CDR1 is MNHEY and CDR2 is SMNVEV in the germline V gene (reference sequence). Between the trimmed V and J ends, which lost 1 base and 5 bases, there was a span of 11 bases. The CDR3 covers 14 residues. This CDR3 is CASSLWGAGTEAFF. The CDR3 DNA reads TGTGCCAGCAGTTTATGGGGGGCCGGGACTGAAGCTTTCTTT.

This clonotype was seen at least ten times. The genes are TRBV7-8 and TRBJ2-7; D may be TRBD2 (6 bases). V lost 5 bases, J lost 7 bases, and 12 bases lay in between. The germline V gene has CDR1 SGHVS and CDR2 FQNEAQ. This CDR3 has 12 residues. Written as DNA, the CDR3 is TGTGCCAGCAGCCGATCCGGGGGAGAGCAGTACTTC. As protein: CASSRSGGEQYF.

The sample holds many counts of this clonotype. V usage is TRBV6-5 and J usage is TRBJ1-1; unclear D gene. V lost 9 bases and J lost 1, with 18 bases in between. In germline, CDR1 is MNHEY, CDR2 SVGAGI. CDR3 size: 15 residues. The CDR3 is CASNSGYSANTEAFF. The CDR3 DNA reads as TGTGCCAGTAATTCGGGGTACAGTGCGAACACTGAAGCTTTCTTT.